This TCR beta chain was obtained from a study of blood T cell repertoires in COVID-19 (dated by TCRdb to the early 2020s). With regard to the full study: Samples covering the acute and convalescent phases of COVID-19 were provided by collaborators in the United States, Italy and Spain. The prospective study material was composed of cDNA or gDNA derived from T cells, B-cell-depleted T cells, or PBMCs. Subjects who had been exposed to COVID-19, were actively infected with it, or had recovered from it provided the deeply sampled blood TCRbeta repertoires that made up the dataset. The repertoires were released in a freely available public database meant as a resource for research on the immune response to SARS-CoV-2. Samples came from the ongoing ImmuneRACE study (first 160 participants) plus 1,254 subjects from 6 global collaborators. A de-identified subject ID, COVID-19 status, age in years and sex were almost always included in the sample metadata. Where available, HLA class I and class II types were obtained from metadata supplied by the sample provider rather than from assay-based typing. Results and caveats for the whole study, not just this receptor: The amount of clinical and demographic metadata varied by source and participant and was provided uncurated.

TCRbeta CDR3 regions were amplified from genomic DNA using the immunoSEQ Assay, a bias-controlled multiplex PCR. The authors processed their data as follows. Nucleated cell counts per sample were estimated from amplification of reference gene primers within the assay. Sequence reads were collapsed and filtered to measure the absolute abundance of every unique TCRbeta CDR3 rearrangement. Productive Simpson clonality was computed per sample as the square root of Simpson's diversity index over productive rearrangements. The table comes from immuneACCESS by way of TCRdb, which keeps in-frame sequences with V and J called. Part of the clones is missing from these tables; in studies checked, under half for an unresolved V gene and the rest for unknown reasons. The DNA gave D and trimming, while V, J and clone size come from that table. The sample has approximately 280,000 clones on record, roughly 86% of them singletons. Approximately 2.5% of the sample is held by the ten biggest clonotypes.

The CDR3 runs 18 residues from the cysteine to the phenylalanine. The entry retains the CDR3 DNA only, 54 bases that are in frame from base 1. Relative to germline, V is 0 bases shorter and J is 0 bases shorter, with 18 bases between their ends. Concerning this clone: Its target antigen remains unknown. No quality values exist for individual bases; no much larger clone is one base distant.

In the prospective study, participants were about 18 to 90 years old, resided in about 25 geographic areas of the United States, and were enrolled through a virtual design. In the prospective study, participants were assigned to cohorts based on the clinical history participants reported in a screening survey and a study questionnaire. Recovered participants in ImmuneRACE Cohort 3 were defined as having two consecutive negative NP/OP PCR tests, clearance from a healthcare professional, or resolution of symptoms. Mobile phlebotomists in the prospective study collected whole blood, serum and a nasopharyngeal or oropharyngeal swab from every participant. Participants in the prospective study had the option to provide additional blood draws and questionnaires over a roughly 2-month period. Before DNA extraction, prospective study blood samples were shipped either frozen or at room temperature.

Sequencing was done on a sample of PBMCs or T cells enriched from blood (not recorded which). The rearranged chain carries TRBV23-1 and TRBJ2-7; TRBD2 is possibly the D segment (6 matching bases). TRBV23-1 is an open reading frame, and its role is uncertain. This receptor was obtained from a woman between 18 and 30 years old who had recovered from COVID-19. This receptor has the CDR3 CASSQSGEEGNSSYEQYF. The DNA is as follows: TGCGCCAGCAGTCAATCGGGCGAGGAGGGGAATTCCTCCTACGAGCAGTACTTC.